A single sample is the source of the 9 T cell receptor beta chains below, sequenced in a study of blood T cells in healthy people across ages. The authors ran a second PCR of about 6 to 12 cycles using a sample-barcoded 5' primer and a J-beta primer mix. TCRdb re-analysed the 5' RACE reads in MiXCR, keeping a single row per CDR3 protein. The sample records 1.5 million to 2 million distinct CDR3 sequences, roughly 32% being singletons. The sequenced sample was blood. All receptors derive from a woman aged 30 to 39 in good health.

This clonotype was observed a handful of times. The J gene is TRBJ2-1, the V gene TRBV15, with D possibly matching TRBD1 (5 bases). The CDR3 covers 15 residues. Germline V gene lookup returns CDR1 LNHNV and CDR2 YYDKDF (reference sequence). With 0 bases removed from V and 0 bases from J, the gap between germline ends came to 6 bases. CDR3 sequence reads: CATSRERGSYNEQFF. As DNA, the CDR3 is TGTGCCACCAGCAGAGAAAGGGGCTCCTACAATGAGCAGTTCTTC.

The chain uses TRBV6-5 and TRBJ2-1, with 9 bases identical to TRBD2. V gave up 2 bases and J gave up 3 bases; unmatched junction bases: 2. CDR1 MNHEY and CDR2 SVGAGI come from the germline V gene. The CDR3 covers 15 residues. Written as DNA, the CDR3 is TGTGCCAGCAGTTACGCGGGAGGGAACTACAATGAGCAGTTCTTC. It is translated as CASSYAGGNYNEQFF.

The chain recombines TRBV4-2 with TRBJ2-1; 7 bases fit TRBD1. J lost 7 bases, V lost 0 bases, and 6 bases had no gene match. Per the germline V gene, CDR1 is LGHNA and CDR2 is YNFKEQ. The CDR3 is 15 residues long. The CDR3 region has the DNA TGTGCCAGCAGCCAAGATTTGAAGGGGGCGAATGAGCAGTTCTTC. This gives the protein CASSQDLKGANEQFF.

The V and J genes are TRBV5-1 and TRBJ2-1, with TRBD2 identical over 16 bases. The CDR3 extends over 17 amino acids. Germline values: CDR1 SGHRS, CDR2 YFSETQ. Trimming at V came to 2 bases and at J to 8 bases, leaving 7 bases not matched to a gene. Written as DNA, the CDR3 is TGCGCCAGCAGCTTAGAGGGACTAGCGGGAGGGATCCATGAGCAGTTCTTC. This encodes CASSLEGLAGGIHEQFF. Filled out from reference TRBV5-1 and TRBJ2-1, the complete variable domain reads KAGVTQTPRYLIKTRGQQVTLSCSPISGHRSVSWYQQTPGQGLQFLFEYFSETQRNKGNFPGRFSGRQFSNSRSEMNVSTLELGDSALYLCASSLEGLAGGIHEQFFGPGTRLTVL.

J is TRBJ2-1 and V is TRBV20-1; TRBD2 agrees at 10 bases. This CDR3 is built from 16 residues. With 5 bases clipped from V and 3 bases from J, the junction kept 10 bases outside the gene matches. Germline V CDR1 and CDR2: DFQATT, SNEGSKA (reference sequence). DNA for the CDR3: TGCAGTGCTCCCCGACTAGCGGGTGACTTCTACAATGAGCAGTTCTTC. It is translated as CSAPRLAGDFYNEQFF.

In its sample, this clonotype was seen a few times. The chain employs TRBV6-5 and TRBJ2-1, with D perhaps matching TRBD1 (6 bases). Germline CDR1 is MNHEY and CDR2 is SVGAGI. The CDR3 is made up of 14 amino acids. The V end lost 4 bases, the J end lost 3 bases, and 10 bases lay between the germline ends. CDR3 sequence reads: CASSSRGHYNEQFF. CDR3 coding DNA: TGTGCCAGCAGTTCTCGGGGACACTACAATGAGCAGTTCTTC.

This clonotype was counted between two and nine times. This chain links TRBV4-2 with TRBJ2-1; 7 bases fit TRBD2. The CDR3 loop spans 14 amino acids. Per germline, CDR1 LGHNA and CDR2 YNFKEQ. The V and J ends lost 4 bases and 6 bases, in that order; junction bases with no gene match: 6. The CDR3 DNA sequence: TGTGCCAGCAGCCCCACCCCGGGGGGCAATGAGCAGTTCTTC. This translates into CASSPTPGGNEQFF.

The chain links TRBV12-3 or TRBV12-4 to TRBJ1-2; D remains unclear. CDR3 length equals 13 residues. Between the trimmed V and J ends, which lost 2 bases and 4 bases, there was a span of 8 bases. CDR3: CASSLPEGYGYTF. In DNA, the CDR3 is TGTGCCAGCAGTTTACCCGAGGGCTATGGCTACACCTTC.

This clonotype was counted ten times or more. The genes are TRBV20-1 and TRBJ2-1; 8 nucleotides line up with TRBD2. J lost 2 bases, V lost 3 bases, and 3 bases had no gene match. CDR1 is DFQATT, CDR2 SNEGSKA, per germline (reference sequence). This CDR3 spans 14 amino acids. The chain's CDR3 is CSASSGAPYNEQFF. The CDR3 DNA follows: TGCAGTGCTAGTAGCGGGGCCCCCTACAATGAGCAGTTCTTC.